Following are 22 T cell receptor beta chains from one sample sequenced in a study of blood T cell repertoires in COVID-19. Data came from immunoSEQ multiplex PCR; TCRdb stores just in-frame clones and leaves some out. The table shows hundreds of thousands of clones, with roughly 88% occurring only once. Sample: peripheral blood. The receptors originated from a woman in her 30s with active or convalescent COVID-19.

In its sample, this clone was seen a few times. V gene TRBV10-1 combines with J gene TRBJ2-5; TRBD1 aligns across 10 bases. The CDR3 length is 14 residues. Germline-derived CDR1 and CDR2 are WNHNN and SYGVQD (reference sequence). The J segment lost 2 bases and the V segment lost 5 bases, leaving 2 bases of the junction unmatched. The CDR3 loop is CASSTDRGQETQYF. The CDR3 DNA reads TGCGCCAGCAGTACGGACAGGGGGCAAGAGACCCAGTACTTC.

The chain uses TRBV19 and TRBJ2-1, with D possibly matching TRBD2 (5 bases). Germline V gene data show CDR1 as LNHDA and CDR2 as SQIVND (reference sequence). This CDR3 region has 14 residues. Trimming shortened V by 0 bases and J by 4 bases, and 7 bases separated the two germline ends. The CDR3 loop is CASSIDPGYNEQFF. The CDR3 bases are TGTGCCAGTAGTATAGATCCGGGATACAATGAGCAGTTCTTC.

J is TRBJ1-2 and V is TRBV6-6; TRBD1 aligns across 9 bases. The CDR3 is 15 amino acids. CDR1 is MNHNY and CDR2 is SVGAGI in the germline V gene (reference sequence). After removal of 5 bases from V and 6 bases from J, the junction contained 10 bases not matched to a gene. Written as DNA, the CDR3 is TGTGCCAGCAGTGTATTTACAGGGGGCTCGGATGGCTACACCTTC. Translated, it gives CASSVFTGGSDGYTF.

V usage is TRBV4-1 and J usage is TRBJ1-1; weak D call: TRBD1 (5 bases). The CDR3 extends over 15 amino acids. From germline, CDR1 is MGHRA and CDR2 YSYEKL. V lost 1 base and J lost 5, with 14 bases in between. The CDR3 coding sequence is TGCGCCAGCAGCCAAGCCCCCCTGGGGGGTACTGAAGCTTTCTTT. Translation: CASSQAPLGGTEAFF.

The chain links TRBV7-9 to TRBJ2-7, with 7 bases identical to TRBD1. CDR1 and CDR2 from the germline V gene are SEHNR and FQNEAQ (reference sequence). This CDR3 region has 14 residues. V shed 1 base, J shed 7 bases, and the junction held 7 bases outside the gene matches. CDR3 sequence reads: CASSLGGGGGEQYF. CDR3 DNA sequence: TGTGCCAGCAGCTTAGGAGGGGGCGGCGGGGAGCAGTACTTC.

V usage is TRBV7-9 and J usage is TRBJ1-4; no clear D. The CDR3 loop spans 11 amino acids. Germline-derived CDR1 and CDR2 are SEHNR and FQNEAQ (reference sequence). V shed 2 bases and J shed 8 bases, with 3 bases lying between them. The CDR3, as DNA: TGTGCCAGCAGCTTATTAGAAAAACTGTTTTTT. This sequence encodes CASSLLEKLFF.

The V call is TRBV5-4, the J call TRBJ1-1; D is perhaps TRBD1 (6 bases). This CDR3 spans 16 amino acids. The germline V and J ends were trimmed by 0 bases and 1 base, with 13 bases remaining between them. Per the germline V gene, CDR1 is SGHNT and CDR2 is YYREEE (reference sequence). CDR3 bases: TGTGCCAGCAGCTTGGACCAGACAGGCAGGAACACTGAAGCTTTCTTT. Residues: CASSLDQTGRNTEAFF.

The V and J genes are TRBV5-1 and TRBJ2-3; 8 bases are a match to TRBD2. CDR3 length: 16 amino acids. The V gene end was trimmed by 4 bases and the J gene end by 4 bases; junction bases not matched to a gene: 11. Germline V lookup: CDR1 SGHRS, CDR2 YFSETQ. CDR3 residues: CASSPATSVVADTQYF. The CDR3 DNA reads as TGCGCCAGCAGCCCAGCGACTAGCGTGGTTGCAGATACGCAGTATTTT.

This clone was picked up a small number of times. The chain employs TRBV18 and TRBJ2-7; D perhaps matches TRBD1 (6 bases). In germline, CDR1 is KGHSH, CDR2 LQKENI. CDR3 length equals 14 residues. Deletions cut 3 bases from V and 7 bases from J, with 16 bases between. As DNA, the CDR3 is TGTGCCAGCTCACCTGGGGGCCGGGCGGCGGAGCAGTACTTC. This encodes CASSPGGRAAEQYF.

This sequence joins TRBV5-1 and TRBJ2-5; D is possibly TRBD1 (6 bases). The germline V and J ends were trimmed by 3 bases and 4 bases, with 10 bases remaining between them. This CDR3 contains 13 residues. Germline values: CDR1 SGHRS, CDR2 YFSETQ. CDR3 nucleotide sequence: TGCGCCAGCAGCTCCCAGGGGACAGAGACCCAGTACTTC. It codes for CASSSQGTETQYF.

The CDR3 bases are TGTGCCAGCAGTGAACGAGGGCCAACTAATGAAAAACTGTTTTTT. This encodes CASSERGPTNEKLFF. V and J are TRBV2 and TRBJ1-4; no reliable D call. CDR1 SNHLY and CDR2 FYNNEI come from the germline V gene. The CDR3 runs to 15 residues. Trimming took 2 bases from V and 0 from J, leaving 7 bases between them.

This sequence joins TRBV10-2 and TRBJ1-1; no clear D. CDR3 length: 13 amino acids. Deletions cut 7 bases from V and 0 bases from J, with 9 bases between. Germline V gene data show CDR1 as WSHSY and CDR2 as SAAADI. This CDR3 reads CASNPGVNTEAFF. For the CDR3, the DNA is TGCGCCAGCAATCCAGGCGTGAACACTGAAGCTTTCTTT.

The chain joins TRBV11-2 to TRBJ2-2; a weak D match, TRBD1 (6 bases). Germline loops: CDR1 SGHAT, CDR2 FQNNGV. Trimming removed 4 bases from V and 1 base from J, with 10 bases in between. The CDR3 contains 15 residues. CDR3 sequence (DNA): TGTGCCAGCAGCTCAATGGACAGGAACACCGGGGAGCTGTTTTTT. This codes for CASSSMDRNTGELFF.

V is TRBV10-2 and J is TRBJ1-6; TRBD1 is a possible D gene (6 bases). The CDR3 length is 15 residues. Germline-derived CDR1 and CDR2 are WSHSY and SAAADI. V was trimmed by 6 bases and J by 6 bases, leaving 15 bases between them. The CDR3 loop reads CASRLETGFNSPLHF. CDR3 nucleotide sequence: TGCGCCAGCAGGCTGGAGACAGGCTTTAATTCACCCCTCCACTTT.

The chain carries TRBV28 and TRBJ1-3; D is uncertain. The CDR3 contains 14 residues. V was clipped by 4 bases and J by 0 bases, with 7 bases between them. Germline CDR1 and CDR2: MDHEN and SYDVKM. The CDR3 nucleotides read TGTGCCAGCAGTTCCGGGTCCTCTGGAAACACCATATATTTT. Amino acid sequence: CASSSGSSGNTIYF.

The chain is built from TRBV4-1 and TRBJ1-3, with D possibly being TRBD1 (6 bases). V was clipped by 0 bases and J by 2 bases, with 14 bases between them. CDR1 MGHRA and CDR2 YSYEKL come from the germline V gene. The CDR3 length is 17 residues. CDR3 in DNA: TGCGCCAGCAGCCAAGACCCCCTACAGGGCCCTGGAAACACCATATATTTT. Translation: CASSQDPLQGPGNTIYF.

In nucleotides, the CDR3 is TGTGCCAGCAGCTTAGTTGGGGGAGGAAATCAGCCCCAGCATTTT. This codes for CASSLVGGGNQPQHF. The chain combines TRBV7-9 with TRBJ1-5, with a tentative D call TRBD1 (5 bases). Germline V gene lookup returns CDR1 SEHNR and CDR2 FQNEAQ (reference sequence). V was trimmed by 1 base and J by 4 bases, leaving 11 bases between them. This CDR3 spans 15 amino acids.

V is TRBV2 and J is TRBJ1-2; possible D gene TRBD1, 6 bases. Trimming shortened V by 8 bases and J by 4 bases, and 14 bases separated the two germline ends. The CDR3 extends over 13 amino acids. Germline values: CDR1 SNHLY, CDR2 FYNNEI. The CDR3 DNA sequence: TGTGCCAGCTGGGTCGGGGGGGCCTATGGCTACACCTTC. Translating it yields CASWVGGAYGYTF.

The chain couples TRBV18 to TRBJ1-1; TRBD1 matches 9 bases. Germline lookup yields CDR1 KGHSH and CDR2 LQKENI. The CDR3 runs 18 residues. V was clipped by 6 bases and J by 1 base; unmatched bases: 15. Here the CDR3 reads CASSPWETGTGRNTEAFF. The CDR3 region has the DNA TGTGCCAGCTCGCCTTGGGAAACCGGGACAGGGAGGAACACTGAAGCTTTCTTT.

V is TRBV6-6 and J is TRBJ1-1; 8 nucleotides agree with TRBD1. V shed 8 bases and J 5 bases; nucleotides not matched to a gene: 16. CDR3 length equals 16 residues. CDR1 MNHNY and CDR2 SVGAGI come from the germline V gene (reference sequence). The DNA for the CDR3 is TGTGCCAGCTACCAAAAGGGGACAGGTCCGAAGACTGAAGCTTTCTTT. Its translation: CASYQKGTGPKTEAFF.

Note on this clone: This CDR3 is also generated by other DNA sequences in the sample. The chain links TRBV3-1 (or the pseudogene TRBV3-2) to TRBJ1-2; TRBD1 might be the D (5 bases). The CDR3 sequence is 12 residues long. Germline V CDR1 and CDR2: LGHDT, YNNKEL (reference sequence). V lost 4 bases, J lost 7 bases, and 10 bases lay in between. Here the CDR3 reads CASSPGGAGYTF. The CDR3 DNA reads as TGTGCCAGCAGCCCCGGTGGGGCTGGCTACACCTTC.

This rearrangement joins TRBV7-9 to TRBJ1-5; D is unclear. This CDR3 region has 14 residues. Germline V gene sequence: CDR1 SEHNR, CDR2 FQNEAQ (reference sequence). The V gene lost 5 bases and the J gene lost 4 bases, with 12 bases spanning the gap. The CDR3 loop reads CASSGRELNQPQHF. As DNA, the CDR3 is TGTGCCAGCAGCGGGCGGGAGCTTAATCAGCCCCAGCATTTT. Looking up the rest from reference TRBV7-9 and TRBJ1-5 gives the full variable domain: DTGVSQNPRHKITKRGQNVTFRCDPISEHNRLYWYRQTLGQGPEFLTYFQNEAQLEKSRLLSDRFSAERPKGSFSTLEIQRTEQGDSAMYLCASSGRELNQPQHFGDGTRLSIL.